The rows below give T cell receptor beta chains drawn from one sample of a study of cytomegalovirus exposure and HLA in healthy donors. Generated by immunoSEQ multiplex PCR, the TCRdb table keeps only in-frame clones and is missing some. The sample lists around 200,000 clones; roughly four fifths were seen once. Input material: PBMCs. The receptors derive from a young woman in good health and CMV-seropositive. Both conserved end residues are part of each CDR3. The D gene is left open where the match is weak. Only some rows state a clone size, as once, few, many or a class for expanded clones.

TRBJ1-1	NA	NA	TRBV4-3	CASSQGAAMNTEAFF
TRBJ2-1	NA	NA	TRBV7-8	CASSRGALDNEQFF
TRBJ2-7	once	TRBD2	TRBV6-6	CASSFSTSGRGKEYF
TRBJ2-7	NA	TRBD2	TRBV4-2	CASSQDLQTSGHPYEQYF
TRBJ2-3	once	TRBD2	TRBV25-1	CASSASGSADTQYF
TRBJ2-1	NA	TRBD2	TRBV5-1	CASSSRTSGGSYNEQFF
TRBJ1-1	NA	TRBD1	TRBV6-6	CASSGGQGLNTEAFF
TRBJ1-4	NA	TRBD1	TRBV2	CASSGVRGQEKLFF
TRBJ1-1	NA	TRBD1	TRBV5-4	CASSFYRGRNTEAFF
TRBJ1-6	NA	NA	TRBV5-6	CASSFFWGQGSPLHF
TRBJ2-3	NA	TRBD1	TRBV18	CASSITGAADTQYF
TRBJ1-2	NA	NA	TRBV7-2	CASRPGWGGYTF
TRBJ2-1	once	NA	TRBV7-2	CASSMRLLTGFYNEQFF
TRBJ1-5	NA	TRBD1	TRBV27	CASSPDRVGANQPQHF
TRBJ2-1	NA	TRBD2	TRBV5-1	CASRGLALSDEQFF
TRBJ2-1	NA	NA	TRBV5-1	CASSFGTFNEQFF
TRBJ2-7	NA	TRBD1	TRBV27	CASSLATGGISEQYF
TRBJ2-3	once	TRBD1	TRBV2	CASRRTGINITDTQYF
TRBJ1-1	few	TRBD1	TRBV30	CAWAGQTNTEAFF
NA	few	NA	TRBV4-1	CASSQAAVGGYEQYF
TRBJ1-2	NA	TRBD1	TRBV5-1	CASSPGTGTVGGYTF
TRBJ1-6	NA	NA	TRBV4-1	CASSQERGVPPHF
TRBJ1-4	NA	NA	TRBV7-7	CASSRGVTNEKLFF
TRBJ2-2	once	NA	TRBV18	CASSPPRNTGELFF
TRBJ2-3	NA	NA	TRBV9	CASSVAPEATDTQYF